This entry lists 21 T cell receptor beta chains sequenced from one sample in a study of cytomegalovirus exposure and HLA in healthy donors. The primer mix had 60 Vbeta and 13 Jbeta primers. The method was immunoSEQ multiplex PCR; TCRdb's version includes in-frame clones alone and lacks a portion of them. The sample lists some 150,000 clones, 80% occurring once. Sequences were obtained from PBMCs. The source is a man in his thirties or forties in good health and CMV-seronegative.

CDR3 nucleotides: TGTGCCAGCAGCCGGACAGGCTACGAGCAGTACTTC. Translation gives CASSRTGYEQYF. The V and J genes are TRBV14 and TRBJ2-7; TRBD1 matches at 7 bases. After removal of 4 bases from V and 3 bases from J, the junction contained 0 bases not matched to a gene. The germline gives CDR1 SGHDN, CDR2 FVKESK. This CDR3 spans 12 amino acids.

This clone was seen a few times. The rearrangement links TRBV6-5 to TRBJ2-7; the D is unclear. The CDR3 sequence is 13 residues long. The germline V gene encodes CDR1 MNHEY and CDR2 SVGAGI. With 9 bases removed from V and 4 bases from J, the gap between germline ends came to 16 bases. For the CDR3, the DNA is TGTGCCAGTAGTCACCGCGCGTTATACGAGCAGTACTTC. As protein: CASSHRALYEQYF.

The rearrangement uses TRBV9 and TRBJ1-3; maybe TRBD1 (5 bases). Trimming stripped 3 bases from V and 7 bases from J, with 23 bases between. The length of the CDR3 is 17 residues. Germline V gene lookup returns CDR1 SGDLS and CDR2 YYNGEE. CDR3 sequence reads: CASSERSWGSRWNTIYF. The CDR3 nucleotides read TGTGCCAGCAGCGAACGTTCATGGGGCTCAAGATGGAACACCATATATTTT.

CDR3 DNA sequence: TGTGCCAGCCACCCTCAGGGGATCCCTAATGAAAAACTGTTTTTT. It translates to CASHPQGIPNEKLFF. This chain joins TRBV6-1 and TRBJ1-4, with a weak D call TRBD1 (6 bases). CDR3 length equals 15 residues. Germline loops: CDR1 MNHNS, CDR2 SASEGT. Trimming removed 8 bases from V and 3 bases from J, with 16 bases in between.

On this clone itself: The junction differs from germline at one of its ends, possibly a read error. The V and J genes are TRBV7-2 and TRBJ2-5; 7 nucleotides align to TRBD2. The V gene's germline CDR1 is SGHTA and CDR2 FQGNSA. The CDR3 runs to 12 residues. The CDR3 DNA sequence: TGTGCCAGCAGCTTAGTCCTGGGGGAGGGAAACTTC. Translation gives CASSLVLGEGNF.

The rearrangement uses TRBV27 and TRBJ2-7; 8 bases are a match to TRBD1. V gave up 2 bases and J gave up 2 bases; unmatched junction bases: 11. This CDR3 contains 17 residues. Germline V gene sequence: CDR1 MNHEY, CDR2 SMNVEV (reference sequence). The DNA of the CDR3 is TGTGCCAGCAGTTTACAGGGCGCCGGACAGGGTACCTACGAGCAGTACTTC. Translated: CASSLQGAGQGTYEQYF.

The CDR3: CASRTERGTEAFF. The CDR3 region has the DNA TGTGCCAGTAGAACGGAACGGGGCACTGAAGCTTTCTTT. The chain uses TRBV19 and TRBJ1-1; D is uncertain. Germline loops: CDR1 LNHDA, CDR2 SQIVND (reference sequence). V gave up 6 bases and J gave up 4 bases, with 12 bases separating them. The CDR3 runs 13 residues.

The chain combines TRBV28 with TRBJ1-1, with D perhaps TRBD1 (5 bases). V was pared by 3 bases and J by 0 bases, with 11 bases between. CDR3 length: 15 amino acids. Germline lookup yields CDR1 MDHEN and CDR2 SYDVKM. In DNA, the CDR3 is TGTGCCAGCAGTTTTCTTGGCAGGGTGAACACTGAAGCTTTCTTT. It is translated as CASSFLGRVNTEAFF.

The rearrangement links TRBV14 to TRBJ1-1, with 7 bases fitting TRBD1. Germline V CDR1 and CDR2: SGHDN, FVKESK. With V trimmed by 2 bases and J by 4 bases, 4 bases remained unmatched. CDR3 length equals 14 residues. DNA for the CDR3: TGTGCCAGCAGCCAATACAGGGGTATCACTGAAGCTTTCTTT. Its protein is CASSQYRGITEAFF.

The chain joins TRBV7-8 to TRBJ2-2, with D perhaps TRBD2 (6 bases). Germline CDR1 SGHVS, CDR2 FQNEAQ. V gave up 2 bases and J gave up 3 bases, with 16 bases separating them. This CDR3 has 17 amino acids. CDR3 residues: CASSLPGGVQDTGELFF. In DNA, the CDR3 is TGTGCCAGCAGCTTACCCGGGGGTGTTCAGGACACCGGGGAGCTGTTTTTT.

This clone was recorded only once. The chain links TRBV5-6 to TRBJ1-2; D perhaps matches TRBD1 (6 bases). Trimming cost V 4 bases and J 0 bases, with 16 bases left between them. Per the germline V gene, CDR1 is SGHDT and CDR2 is YYEEEE. The CDR3 consists of 16 residues. The CDR3 nucleotides are TGTGCCAGCAGCCCCTGGGTCAGGGGAGCTAACTATGGCTACACCTTC. Protein: CASSPWVRGANYGYTF.

The rearrangement uses TRBV7-3 and TRBJ1-4; D is unresolved. V dropped 5 bases and J dropped 4 bases, with 17 bases sitting between them. The V gene's germline CDR1 is SGHTA and CDR2 FQGTGA. This CDR3 is 16 amino acids long. CDR3 sequence (DNA): TGTGCCAGCAGCCCCATTTTAGAGGCCGTTAATGAAAAACTGTTTTTT. Translation gives CASSPILEAVNEKLFF.

This chain connects TRBV13 to TRBJ2-3; 9 bases match TRBD1. CDR1 is PRHDT and CDR2 is FYEKMQ in the germline V gene (reference sequence). With 0 bases clipped from V and 6 bases from J, the junction kept 7 bases outside the gene matches. CDR3 length: 16 residues. Here the CDR3 reads CASSLGGQGLDDTQYF. CDR3 sequence (DNA): TGTGCCAGCAGCTTAGGAGGACAGGGGCTGGACGATACGCAGTATTTT.

This CDR3 reads CSVEGGAGGLMAQYF. CDR3 nucleotide sequence: TGCAGCGTTGAGGGCGGGGCGGGGGGGCTCATGGCCCAGTACTTC. The chain is built from TRBV29-1 and TRBJ2-5, with 9 bases that match TRBD2. Germline CDR1 is SQVTM and CDR2 is ANQGSEA. V shed 3 bases and J 9 bases; nucleotides not matched to a gene: 14. CDR3 length equals 15 residues.

J is TRBJ2-7 and V is TRBV6-5; 9 nucleotides line up with TRBD1. Germline trimming cut 5 bases from V and 10 bases from J; bases unmatched to any gene: 6. CDR1 is MNHEY, CDR2 SVGAGI, per germline. The CDR3 loop spans 12 amino acids. CDR3 bases: TGTGCCAGCAGTCCCGGGACAGGGAGCCAGTACTTC. Protein product: CASSPGTGSQYF.

The CDR3 coding sequence is TGTGCCAGCAGCTTAGCGGCCTGGGGCGTCTACAATGAGCAGTTCTTC. Residues: CASSLAAWGVYNEQFF. The V call is TRBV11-1, the J call TRBJ2-1, with D perhaps matching TRBD1 (5 bases). The V end lost 0 bases, the J end lost 3 bases, and 12 bases lay between the germline ends. CDR1 and CDR2 from the germline V gene are SGHAT and FQDESV (reference sequence). This CDR3 contains 16 residues.

A few counts support this clone. The chain combines TRBV5-1 with TRBJ1-2; a weak D match, TRBD1 (6 bases). Germline V gives CDR1 SGHRS, CDR2 YFSETQ. V was shortened by 4 bases and J by 4 bases, with 17 bases between the two germline ends. This CDR3 region has 15 residues. The DNA for the CDR3 is TGCGCCAGCAGCCCGATGACTTCACAGGGCTATGGCTACACCTTC. This encodes CASSPMTSQGYGYTF.

This clone was counted a single time. CDR3 loop: CASSLLRLAGPLSSYEQYF. The DNA of the CDR3 is TGTGCCAGCAGTTTATTGCGACTAGCGGGACCTTTGAGCTCCTACGAGCAGTACTTC. The chain combines TRBV28 with TRBJ2-5, with 11 positions matching TRBD2. The DNA end favors TRBJ2-7, so the J call may be wrong. The germline gives CDR1 MDHEN, CDR2 SYDVKM. The CDR3 covers 19 residues.

This rearrangement joins TRBV2 to TRBJ1-5, with 7 bases aligning to TRBD1. Trimming took 6 bases from V and 1 from J; bases not matched to a gene: 6. The length of the CDR3 is 15 residues. The germline V gene has CDR1 SNHLY and CDR2 FYNNEI. In nucleotides, the CDR3 is TGTGCCAGCAGCGGAACAGGGGTGAGCAATCAGCCCCAGCATTTT. Amino acid sequence: CASSGTGVSNQPQHF.

The chain is built from TRBV28 and TRBJ1-5; D gene ambiguous. This CDR3 region has 12 residues. V was cut by 2 bases and J by 4 bases, with 3 bases left in between. Germline V lookup: CDR1 MDHEN, CDR2 SYDVKM. The CDR3 loop is CASSLQNQPQHF. The CDR3 DNA follows: TGTGCCAGCAGTTTACAGAATCAGCCCCAGCATTTT.

The chain uses TRBV7-9 and TRBJ1-1; D is ambiguous. The CDR3 is made up of 13 amino acids. Per the germline V gene, CDR1 is SEHNR and CDR2 is FQNEAQ (reference sequence). V shed 2 bases and J shed 5 bases, with 9 bases lying between them. The CDR3: CASSLNSATEAFF. CDR3 sequence (DNA): TGTGCCAGCAGCTTAAATTCCGCGACTGAAGCTTTCTTT.